Given below is one T cell receptor beta chain in context. A much larger clone sits a single nucleotide away, making a read error possible. This sample was included in a study of CD8+CD57+ T cells in acquired aplastic anemia. The template for TCR beta VDJ and CDR3 sequence profiling was genomic DNA. TCRdb processed the reads anew with MiXCR; each CDR3 protein has one entry. The data contain under 500,000 distinct CDR3 sequences, about a third of them singletons. The V end was cut by 3 bases, the J end by 2 bases, with 19 bases between. This CDR3 has 17 amino acids. Looked up from germline, CDR1 is WNHNN and CDR2 is SYGVQD (reference sequence). Patients who underwent sequencing had shown CD8+CD57+ cell expansion by flow cytometry.

The sequenced material came from sorted CD4+, CD8+, or CD8+CD57+ T cells (not recorded which) from PBMCs. V usage is TRBV10-1 and J usage is TRBJ1-1, with a weak D call TRBD1 (5 bases). The sequence was collected from a human donor with aplastic anemia. The chain's CDR3 is CASSESGATTSNTEAFF. The DNA for the CDR3 is TGCGCCAGCAGTGAATCCGGGGCAACCACTTCAAACACTGAAGCTTTCTTT.